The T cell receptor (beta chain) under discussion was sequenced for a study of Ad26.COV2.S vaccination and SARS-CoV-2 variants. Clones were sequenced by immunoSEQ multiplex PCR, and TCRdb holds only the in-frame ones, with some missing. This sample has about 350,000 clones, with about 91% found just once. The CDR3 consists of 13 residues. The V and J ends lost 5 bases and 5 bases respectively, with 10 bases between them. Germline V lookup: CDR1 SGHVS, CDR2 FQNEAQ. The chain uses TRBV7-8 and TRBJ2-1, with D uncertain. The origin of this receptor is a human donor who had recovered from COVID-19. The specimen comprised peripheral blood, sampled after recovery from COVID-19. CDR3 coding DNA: TGTGCCAGCAGCGTGGGCCAGAACAATGAGCAGTTCTTC. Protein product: CASSVGQNNEQFF.